These 21 T cell receptor beta chains were all obtained from the same sample, sequenced in a study of cytomegalovirus exposure and HLA in healthy donors. Primers included in the PCR were 60 Vbeta and 13 Jbeta primers. The assay was immunoSEQ multiplex PCR, and TCRdb's table has in-frame clones only and misses some. Among roughly 100,000 clones listed, under 80% were seen once. Sample: PBMCs. These receptors all stem from a woman aged 40 to 49 in good health and CMV-seropositive.

The chain recombines TRBV9 with TRBJ2-7, with 8 bases lining up with TRBD2. CDR3 length: 14 residues. V gave up 0 bases and J gave up 3 bases; unmatched junction bases: 2. The V gene's germline CDR1 is SGDLS and CDR2 YYNGEE. The CDR3 DNA follows: TGTGCCAGCAGCGTAGCCACTAGCGGCTACGAGCAGTACTTC. It codes for CASSVATSGYEQYF.

V and J are TRBV4-2 and TRBJ2-7; tentatively, D is TRBD1 (6 bases). CDR1 is LGHNA, CDR2 YNFKEQ, per germline. V lost 0 bases, J lost 0 bases, and 15 bases lay in between. The CDR3 is 17 amino acids. CDR3 sequence (DNA): TGTGCCAGCAGCCAAGATATTTACAGGGAGAGCTCCTACGAGCAGTACTTC. Its translation: CASSQDIYRESSYEQYF.

V gene TRBV19 combines with J gene TRBJ2-3; TRBD2 agrees at 10 bases. CDR3 length equals 14 residues. Per germline, CDR1 LNHDA and CDR2 SQIVND (reference sequence). J gave up 7 bases and V 5 bases, and 6 bases lay outside the gene matches. Here the CDR3 reads CASSSRTSGYTQYF. In DNA form, the CDR3 reads TGTGCCAGTAGTTCCCGGACTAGCGGATATACGCAGTATTTT. Full variable domain (rest looked up from reference TRBV19 and TRBJ2-3): DGGITQSPKYLFRKEGQNVTLSCEQNLNHDAMYWYRQDPGQGLRLIYYSQIVNDFQKGDIAEGYSVSREKKESFPLTVTSAQKNPTAFYLCASSSRTSGYTQYFGPGTRLTVL.

The J gene is TRBJ2-1, the V gene TRBV18; TRBD1 agrees at 7 bases. V trimming: 4 bases; J trimming: 0 bases; junction bases outside the gene matches: 12. Germline V gives CDR1 KGHSH, CDR2 LQKENI. The CDR3 is made up of 18 amino acids. The CDR3 is CASSQGTASQSSYNEQFF. The CDR3, as DNA: TGTGCCAGCTCACAAGGGACAGCCTCCCAGAGCTCCTACAATGAGCAGTTCTTC.

The table lists this clone with a count of one. The junction differs from germline at one of its ends, possibly a read error. The chain carries TRBV7-9 and TRBJ2-7, with D maybe TRBD1 (5 bases). CDR1 and CDR2 (germline): SEHNR, FQNEAQ (reference sequence). The CDR3 runs to 12 residues. The CDR3 sequence: CSSSAGLNEQYF. As DNA, the CDR3 is TGTTCCAGCAGCGCAGGGTTGAACGAGCAGTACTTC.

In this sample, this clone turned up a few times. V gene TRBV11-2 combines with J gene TRBJ1-2, with D perhaps matching TRBD1 (5 bases). Trimming shortened V by 4 bases and J by 7 bases, and 19 bases separated the two germline ends. The CDR3 extends over 15 amino acids. CDR1 is SGHAT, CDR2 FQNNGV, per germline. The CDR3 DNA reads as TGTGCCAGCAGCTCGATCCGGGACTTCCAGGGTGGCTACACCTTC. It specifies CASSSIRDFQGGYTF.

The chain has TRBV7-2 and TRBJ2-5; D remains ambiguous. This CDR3 has 14 residues. From germline, CDR1 is SGHTA and CDR2 FQGNSA. V lost 2 bases and J 4 bases, leaving 11 bases between the germline ends. The CDR3 DNA reads as TGTGCCAGCAGCTTATCCAGACGCGGAGAGACCCAGTACTTC. Its protein is CASSLSRRGETQYF.

The chain combines TRBV5-1 with TRBJ2-5; TRBD1 is a possible D gene (5 bases). The CDR3 sequence is 13 residues long. Germline V gene data show CDR1 as SGHRS and CDR2 as YFSETQ. Trimming took 0 bases from V and 4 from J, leaving 7 bases between them. CDR3 DNA sequence: TGCGCCAGCAGCTTGGAAGGGGCAGAGACCCAGTACTTC. Its translation is CASSLEGAETQYF.

J is TRBJ1-1 and V is TRBV29-1; 10 nucleotides align to TRBD1. Germline CDR1 is SQVTM and CDR2 is ANQGSEA. The CDR3 runs 12 residues. V lost 6 bases and J lost 7; bases outside the gene matches: 5. CDR3 region: CSVLRTGGEAFF. DNA for the CDR3: TGCAGCGTGCTACGGACAGGGGGTGAAGCTTTCTTT. The variable domain in full, completed from reference TRBV29-1 and TRBJ1-1, reads SAVISQKPSRDICQRGTSLTIQCQVDSQVTMMFWYRQQPGQSLTLIATANQGSEATYESGFVIDKFPISRPNLTFSTLTVSNMSPEDSSIYLCSVLRTGGEAFFGQGTRLTVV.

The chain couples TRBV5-1 to TRBJ1-2, with no clear D. From germline, CDR1 is SGHRS and CDR2 YFSETQ. V dropped 4 bases and J dropped 1 base, with 11 bases sitting between them. The CDR3 is 14 residues long. The CDR3 loop is CASSVGSVNYGYTF. The CDR3 DNA is TGCGCCAGCAGCGTGGGGTCAGTTAACTATGGCTACACCTTC.

This sequence joins TRBV7-6 and TRBJ1-1, with 7 bases matching TRBD1. Trimming at V came to 5 bases and at J to 3 bases, leaving 6 bases not matched to a gene. The germline CDR1 and CDR2 sequences are SGHVS and FNYEAQ. The CDR3 has 14 residues. This CDR3 reads CASSMTGYYTEAFF. CDR3 bases: TGTGCCAGCAGCATGACAGGGTACTACACTGAAGCTTTCTTT. Together with reference TRBV7-6 and TRBJ1-1, the CDR3 gives the full variable domain: GAGVSQSPRYKVTKRGQDVALRCDPISGHVSLYWYRQALGQGPEFLTYFNYEAQQDKSGLPNDRFSAERPEGSISTLTIQRTEQRDSAMYRCASSMTGYYTEAFFGQGTRLTVV.

This clone was seen a handful of times. The chain carries TRBV5-1 and TRBJ2-2, with D possibly being TRBD2 (7 bases). CDR3 length: 18 residues. The germline CDR1 and CDR2 sequences are SGHRS and YFSETQ. V lost 0 bases to trimming and J lost 4 bases, with 19 bases between them. The CDR3 coding sequence is TGCGCCAGCAGCTTGGCAGGTGGGGGGGCGTTCCTCACCGGGGAGCTGTTTTTT. This sequence encodes CASSLAGGGAFLTGELFF.

This clone was seen a few times. CDR3 loop: CASLRHFSGNTIYF. CDR3 sequence (DNA): TGTGCCAGCCTCAGACACTTCTCTGGAAACACCATATATTTT. The chain has TRBV28 and TRBJ1-3; D gene uncertain. CDR1 and CDR2 (germline): MDHEN, SYDVKM. V was trimmed by 8 bases and J by 0 bases, leaving 11 bases between them. CDR3 length: 14 residues. Complete variable domain (other parts from reference TRBV28 and TRBJ1-3): DVKVTQSSRYLVKRTGEKVFLECVQDMDHENMFWYRQDPGLGLRLIYFSYDVKMKEKGDIPEGYSVSREKKERFSLILESASTNQTSMYLCASLRHFSGNTIYFGEGSWLTVV.

V is TRBV5-6 and J is TRBJ1-1, with 7 nucleotides matching TRBD1. V was pared by 4 bases and J by 0 bases, with 6 bases of the junction left unmatched. This CDR3 has 15 residues. Germline V lookup: CDR1 SGHDT, CDR2 YYEEEE. The CDR3 here is CASSLPTGVNTEAFF. The CDR3 coding sequence is TGTGCCAGCAGCCTTCCTACAGGGGTGAACACTGAAGCTTTCTTT.

The J gene is TRBJ2-7, the V gene TRBV6-6, with D perhaps TRBD1 (5 bases). The germline V gene encodes CDR1 MNHNY and CDR2 SVGAGI (reference sequence). V lost 0 bases and J lost 4, with 7 bases in between. There are 13 residues in the CDR3. CDR3 amino acids: CASSYSAGYEQYF. CDR3 DNA: TGTGCCAGCAGTTACTCGGCAGGGTACGAGCAGTACTTC.

The rearrangement links TRBV7-2 to TRBJ2-6; D gene uncertain. Between the trimmed V and J ends, which lost 5 bases and 6 bases, there was a span of 11 bases. The CDR3 is 14 residues long. The germline V gene encodes CDR1 SGHTA and CDR2 FQGNSA. The CDR3 sequence: CASSRDISANVLTF. CDR3 DNA: TGTGCCAGCAGCCGTGACATCTCGGCCAACGTCCTGACTTTC.

The V and J genes are TRBV4-3 and TRBJ1-2; TRBD1 is a possible D gene (5 bases). The CDR3 length is 13 residues. Germline V lookup: CDR1 LGHNA, CDR2 YSLEER. With 0 bases removed from V and 8 bases from J, the gap between germline ends came to 10 bases. The CDR3 spells CASSQEVGGGYTF. The DNA of the CDR3 is TGCGCCAGCAGCCAAGAAGTCGGGGGGGGCTACACCTTC.

This clone was found once. The chain has TRBV4-1 and TRBJ2-7, with 8 nucleotides matching TRBD2. The CDR3 runs to 18 residues. In germline, CDR1 is MGHRA, CDR2 YSYEKL. J lost 6 bases, V lost 4 bases, and 20 bases had no gene match. The CDR3, as DNA: TGCGCCAGCAGCCTACTGTGGGGGATTAGCGGGATTGCGGGCGAGCAGTACTTC. Its protein product is CASSLLWGISGIAGEQYF.

A few counts support this clone. The chain uses TRBV19 and TRBJ2-5, with D maybe TRBD2 (7 bases). Germline loops: CDR1 LNHDA, CDR2 SQIVND (reference sequence). V was pared by 0 bases and J by 5 bases, with 10 bases between. This CDR3 spans 14 amino acids. CDR3 protein: CASSIERGGETQYF. The CDR3 DNA is TGTGCCAGTAGTATAGAAAGGGGGGGGGAGACCCAGTACTTC.

This sequence joins TRBV6-5 and TRBJ2-4, with TRBD1 matching over 8 bases. V was pared by 6 bases and J by 1 base, with 5 bases of the junction left unmatched. CDR3 length equals 15 residues. In germline, CDR1 is MNHEY, CDR2 SVGAGI. DNA for the CDR3: TGTGCCAGCAGCCGGCAGGGGGCTGCCAAAAACATTCAGTACTTC. It encodes CASSRQGAAKNIQYF.

This clone was picked up a small number of times. This chain joins TRBV19 and TRBJ2-2, with 9 bases identical to TRBD2. V was pared by 0 bases and J by 4 bases, with 9 bases of the junction left unmatched. This CDR3 comprises 18 residues. Germline loops: CDR1 LNHDA, CDR2 SQIVND (reference sequence). The CDR3 sequence: CASSIDLGTSLGTGELFF. CDR3 coding DNA: TGTGCCAGTAGTATAGACCTCGGGACTAGCCTTGGCACCGGGGAGCTGTTTTTT. Together with reference TRBV19 and TRBJ2-2, the CDR3 gives the full variable domain: DGGITQSPKYLFRKEGQNVTLSCEQNLNHDAMYWYRQDPGQGLRLIYYSQIVNDFQKGDIAEGYSVSREKKESFPLTVTSAQKNPTAFYLCASSIDLGTSLGTGELFFGEGSRLTVL.